This TCR beta chain emerged from a study of cytomegalovirus exposure and HLA in healthy donors. Losses at the gene ends were 2 bases for V and 6 bases for J; bases not matched to a gene: 10. The length of the CDR3 is 15 residues. Germline loops: CDR1 GTSNPN, CDR2 SVGIG (reference sequence). The PCR contained 60 Vbeta and 13 Jbeta primers. Libraries were prepared by immunoSEQ multiplex PCR; TCRdb keeps only in-frame clonotypes and omits some of them. The repertoire table contains 150,000 to 200,000 clones. Sequencing input: PBMCs. The chain joins TRBV30 to TRBJ2-7, with TRBD2 matching 10 bases. This TCR came from a man aged 25 to 45 in good health and CMV-seronegative. Here the CDR3 reads CAWSKLGLAGAEQYF. CDR3 nucleotide sequence: TGTGCCTGGAGTAAGTTGGGGCTAGCGGGAGCCGAGCAGTACTTC.